The sequence of this T cell receptor (beta chain) was determined in a study of blood T cell repertoires in COVID-19. The repertoire was sequenced with immunoSEQ multiplex PCR; TCRdb's copy has only in-frame clones and lacks some. The sample holds 350,000 to 400,000 clones; more than 80% are singletons and the top ten take more than 0.8%. The ends lost 2 bases at V and 5 bases at J; junction bases unmatched: 6. The CDR3 loop spans 14 amino acids. CDR1 SGDLS and CDR2 YYNGEE come from the germline V gene. Self-reported history from a screening survey and questionnaire set each donor's cohort. Resolution of symptoms, clearance, or two negative PCRs was present in recovered Cohort 3 donors.

The chain recombines TRBV9 with TRBJ2-7; TRBD1 matches 8 bases. Specimen: PBMCs or T cells enriched from blood (not recorded which). This receptor was obtained from a young man who had recovered from COVID-19. The CDR3, as DNA: TGTGCCAGCAGCGTCGGACAGGGTACGCACGAGCAGTACTTC. Protein sequence: CASSVGQGTHEQYF.